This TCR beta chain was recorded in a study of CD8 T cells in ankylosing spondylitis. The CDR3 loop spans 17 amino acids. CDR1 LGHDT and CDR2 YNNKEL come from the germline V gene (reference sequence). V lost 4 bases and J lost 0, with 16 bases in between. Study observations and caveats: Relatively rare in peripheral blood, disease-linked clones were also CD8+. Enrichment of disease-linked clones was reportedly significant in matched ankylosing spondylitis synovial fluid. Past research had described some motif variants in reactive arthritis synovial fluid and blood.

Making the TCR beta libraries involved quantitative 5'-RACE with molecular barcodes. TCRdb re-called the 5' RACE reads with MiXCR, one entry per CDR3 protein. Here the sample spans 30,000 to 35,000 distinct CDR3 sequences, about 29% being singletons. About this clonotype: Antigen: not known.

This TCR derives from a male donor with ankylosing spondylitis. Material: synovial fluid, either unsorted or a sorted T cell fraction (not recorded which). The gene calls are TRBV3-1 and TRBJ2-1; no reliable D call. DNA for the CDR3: TGTGCCAGCAGCCCCCCTAGGGTCAGGAGCTCCTACAATGAGCAGTTCTTC. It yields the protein CASSPPRVRSSYNEQFF.